Given below is one TCR beta chain in context. This sample is part of a study of shared clonotypes between healthy human individuals. For each subset, genomic DNA was distributed in equal portions over several immunoSEQ plates. Each sorted subset replicate got 200 ng genomic DNA, 30,000 or so genomes. The repertoire was sequenced with immunoSEQ multiplex PCR; TCRdb's copy has only in-frame clones and lacks some. The table has about 980,000 clones, 76% seen once; the top ten hold about 1.5%. Donors were healthy HIV-negative adults without recent acute infections or vaccinations. Germline V CDR1 and CDR2: SNHLY, FYNNEI. The CDR3 runs to 14 residues. Deletions cut 4 bases from V and 11 bases from J, with 15 bases between.

Input material: memory CD4+ T cells sorted from blood. Subset in this sample: CD45RA-negative fraction. The J gene is TRBJ1-6, the V gene TRBV2; D is perhaps TRBD1 (6 bases). This sequence originates from a man aged 18 to 35 in good health. CDR3 in amino acids: CASSGGHSGTPLHF. The CDR3, as DNA: TGTGCCAGCAGTGGGGGACATTCTGGGACACCCCTCCACTTT.